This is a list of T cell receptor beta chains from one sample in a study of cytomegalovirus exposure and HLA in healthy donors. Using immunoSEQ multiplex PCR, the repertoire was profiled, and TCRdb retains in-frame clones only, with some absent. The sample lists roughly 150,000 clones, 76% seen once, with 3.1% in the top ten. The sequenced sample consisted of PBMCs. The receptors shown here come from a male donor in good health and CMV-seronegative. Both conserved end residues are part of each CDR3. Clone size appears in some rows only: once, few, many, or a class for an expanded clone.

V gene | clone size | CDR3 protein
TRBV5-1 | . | CASRVVGQAGPEAFF
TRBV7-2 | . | CASSLSGLGNTIYF
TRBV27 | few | CASSLTGGAGYTF
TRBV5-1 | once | CASSSTPNTEAFF
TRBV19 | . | CASSIGQGVWSNQPQHF
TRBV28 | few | CASTESGEGYNEQFF
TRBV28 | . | CASSPGSGANVLTF
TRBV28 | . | CASSLGGSWGNQPQHF
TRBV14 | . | CASSQEERDGGTGTSSLGPETQYF
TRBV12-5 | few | CASGETPNTEAFF
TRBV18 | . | CASSRDRGRVEKLFF
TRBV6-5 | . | CASSYGGVSNQPQHF
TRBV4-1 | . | CASSRGDSFNYGYTF
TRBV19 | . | CASSMMSSGPPTQYF
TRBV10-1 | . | CASSEFGGKETQYF
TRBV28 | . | CASSSDTPGELFF
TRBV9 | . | CASATGRSSGNTIYF
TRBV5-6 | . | CASSPFGASRSGGTQYF
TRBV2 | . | CASVSDRGYGYTF
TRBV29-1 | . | CYLRPPGGRFETQYF
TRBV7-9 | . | CASSLAGESGRKGQYF
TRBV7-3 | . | CASSPSPTGQGYTF
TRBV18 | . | CASSLAGQSNYGYTF
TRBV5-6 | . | CASSPRDKGFSYNSPLHF
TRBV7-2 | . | CASSFRVNTEAFF
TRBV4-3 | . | CASSQDEAGRDTQYF
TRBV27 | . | CASNSLTGGFYEQYF
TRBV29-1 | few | CSVVSGVETQYF
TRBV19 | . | CASTWGGTGELFF
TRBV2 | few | CASRGGLGYSYEQYF
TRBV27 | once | CASSLGTSVYEQYF
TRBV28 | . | CASSFTGAIYEKLFF
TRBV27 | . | CASTSAPHSGSTGELFF
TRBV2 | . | CASSGTSGGGTDTQYF
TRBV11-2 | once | CASSLGQGALSYEQYF
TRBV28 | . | CATTGTPYTGELFF
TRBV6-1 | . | CASSKGLAGGHEDTQYF
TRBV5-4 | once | CASSLGQGQGSSRETQYF
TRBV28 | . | CASSFGGTYGYTF
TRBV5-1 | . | CASSLPRVGGGEQYF
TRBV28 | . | CASIPGGGRAYEQYF
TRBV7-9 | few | CASSYLGEPGNTIYF
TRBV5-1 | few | CASSSGAGGPGEQFF
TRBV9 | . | CASSAQGGYGYTF
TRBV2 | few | CASSELATSYNEQFF